A single sample gave rise to the 30 T cell receptor beta chains below, sequenced in a study of blood T cell repertoires in COVID-19. The protocol was immunoSEQ multiplex PCR, while the TCRdb copy is restricted to in-frame clones and leaves out a portion. The sample contains some 240,000 clones, 65% to 90% of which appear only once. What was sequenced was peripheral blood. Receptors were obtained from a woman aged 40-49 years who had recovered from COVID-19.

The chain has TRBV7-9 and TRBJ1-2; D might be TRBD1 (6 bases). The CDR3 contains 14 residues. The germline gives CDR1 SEHNR, CDR2 FQNEAQ (reference sequence). Between the trimmed V and J ends, which lost 1 base and 6 bases, there was a span of 12 bases. The CDR3 region is CASSLGQAGDGYTF. CDR3 in DNA: TGTGCCAGCAGCTTAGGTCAGGCAGGGGATGGCTACACCTTC.

This clone came up a few times. The V and J genes are TRBV11-1 and TRBJ2-2; D is perhaps TRBD2 (5 bases). V dropped 8 bases and J dropped 2 bases, with 12 bases sitting between them. Germline CDR1 reads SGHAT; CDR2 reads FQDESV (reference sequence). CDR3 length: 14 amino acids. CDR3 DNA: TGTGCCAGCGTCCGGGGTGGCAACACCGGGGAGCTGTTTTTT. Translating gives CASVRGGNTGELFF.

A note on this clone: Within the sample, other DNA sequences also encode this same CDR3. The gene calls are TRBV24-1 and TRBJ2-5; 8 nucleotides line up with TRBD1. CDR1 KGHDR and CDR2 SFDVKD come from the germline V gene. The V segment lost 3 bases and the J segment 5 bases; nucleotides outside the gene matches: 7. This CDR3 has 15 residues. The CDR3 nucleotides are TGTGCCACCAGTGATCCCGGACAGGGCCAGGAGACCCAGTACTTC. Amino acids: CATSDPGQGQETQYF.

This rearrangement joins TRBV9 to TRBJ1-1; tentative D call: TRBD1 (6 bases). Trimming took 0 bases from V and 4 from J, leaving 16 bases between them. The CDR3 extends over 16 amino acids. The V gene's germline CDR1 is SGDLS and CDR2 YYNGEE. DNA of the CDR3: TGTGCCAGCAGCGTAGAGTCACAGGGTGCGGTCACTGAAGCTTTCTTT. This codes for CASSVESQGAVTEAFF.

The CDR3 DNA sequence: TGTGCCAGCAGTTTCGGGATCCAAGAGACCCAGTACTTC. As protein: CASSFGIQETQYF. The chain joins TRBV12-3 or TRBV12-4 to TRBJ2-5, with D possibly matching TRBD2 (5 bases). Deletions cut 3 bases from V and 1 base from J, with 6 bases between. This CDR3 is built from 13 residues.

The chain recombines TRBV6-2 or TRBV6-3 with TRBJ2-3, with 7 bases fitting TRBD1. This CDR3 region has 17 residues. Germline values: CDR1 MNHEY, CDR2 SVGEGT. V shed 4 bases, J shed 1 base, and the junction held 11 bases outside the gene matches. For the CDR3, the DNA is TGTGCCAGCAGTTCGTTCCAACAGGGGTTGGGCACAGATACGCAGTATTTT. It specifies CASSSFQQGLGTDTQYF.

The chain couples TRBV9 to TRBJ2-5, with 11 bases fitting TRBD2. Unmatched junction bases numbered 10, after V lost 0 bases and J lost 6 bases. Germline V gives CDR1 SGDLS, CDR2 YYNGEE. The CDR3 consists of 17 residues. This CDR3 reads CASSVGSGLAGGQTQYF. The CDR3 bases are TGTGCCAGCAGCGTAGGGTCGGGGCTAGCGGGGGGTCAGACCCAGTACTTC.

The chain is built from TRBV30 and TRBJ1-6, with a possible D match to TRBD1 (5 bases). Trimming took 3 bases from V and 0 from J, leaving 9 bases between them. The germline V gene has CDR1 GTSNPN and CDR2 SVGIG (reference sequence). The CDR3 length is 15 residues. The CDR3 spells CAWSGGGSYNSPLHF. Here the CDR3 DNA reads TGTGCCTGGAGCGGGGGGGGCTCCTATAATTCACCCCTCCACTTT.

V usage is TRBV7-2 and J usage is TRBJ2-2, with unresolved D. CDR3 length: 15 residues. Germline V gives CDR1 SGHTA, CDR2 FQGNSA. V dropped 2 bases and J dropped 2 bases, with 9 bases sitting between them. This chain's CDR3 is CASSLLTDNTGELFF. The CDR3 region has the DNA TGTGCCAGCAGCTTACTTACAGACAACACCGGGGAGCTGTTTTTT.

The chain has TRBV6-2 or TRBV6-3 and TRBJ1-2, with D uncertain. The ends were cut back, 4 bases at V and 7 bases at J, with 10 bases in the middle. CDR3 length: 12 residues. From germline, CDR1 is MNHEY and CDR2 SVGEGT. CDR3 loop: CASSSPAGGYTF. The CDR3 bases are TGTGCCAGCAGTTCGCCAGCGGGTGGCTACACCTTC.

The chain couples TRBV5-5 to TRBJ2-7, with 12 bases matching TRBD2. In germline, CDR1 is SGHKS, CDR2 YYEKEE (reference sequence). Trimming at V came to 4 bases and at J to 5 bases, leaving 7 bases not matched to a gene. CDR3 length: 15 residues. DNA for the CDR3: TGTGCCAGCAGCCGTACTAGCGGGGGGAATCACGAGCAGTACTTC. Translating gives CASSRTSGGNHEQYF.

This chain links TRBV29-1 with TRBJ2-1; no definite D call. Germline V gene data show CDR1 as SQVTM and CDR2 as ANQGSEA. V dropped 7 bases and J dropped 2 bases, with 9 bases sitting between them. This CDR3 has 12 residues. CDR3 bases: TGCAGCGCGGTACAAACCTACAATGAGCAGTTCTTC. Translation: CSAVQTYNEQFF.

V and J are TRBV6-2 or TRBV6-3 and TRBJ1-1, with no clear D. The germline V gene has CDR1 MNHEY and CDR2 SVGEGT. The CDR3 consists of 14 residues. V gave up 0 bases and J gave up 4 bases, with 9 bases separating them. DNA for the CDR3: TGTGCCAGCAGTTACTCGGGAGGGAGCACTGAAGCTTTCTTT. It codes for CASSYSGGSTEAFF.

The V gene is TRBV9, the J gene TRBJ2-3, with 7 positions matching TRBD2. In germline, CDR1 is SGDLS, CDR2 YYNGEE. The CDR3 is 16 amino acids. V was clipped by 4 bases and J by 2 bases; unmatched bases: 10. In nucleotides, the CDR3 is TGTGCCAGCAGCACCTCGGGACTACTCGACACAGATACGCAGTATTTT. It translates to CASSTSGLLDTDTQYF.

This clone was seen a few times. The chain joins TRBV7-2 to TRBJ2-7, with 10 bases lining up with TRBD2. V dropped 1 base and J dropped 2; count of bases not matched to a gene: 2. There are 15 residues in the CDR3. Germline assignment: CDR1 SGHTA and CDR2 FQGNSA. In nucleotides, the CDR3 is TGTGCCAGCAGCTTAGTTAGCGGGGGGCCCTACGAGCAGTACTTC. This translates into CASSLVSGGPYEQYF.

This clone was counted between two and nine times. The chain has TRBV6-5 and TRBJ1-5; D not resolved. Deletions cut 6 bases from V and 11 bases from J, with 14 bases between. This CDR3 has 12 amino acids. Germline CDR1 reads MNHEY; CDR2 reads SVGAGI. The CDR3 bases are TGTGCCAGCAGATCATCACTCGGTTCCCAGCATTTT. This codes for CASRSSLGSQHF.

This clone has more than one count but fewer than ten. This chain links TRBV4-2 with TRBJ1-2, with D unresolved. The CDR3 totals 14 residues. The ends were cut back, 1 base at V and 3 bases at J, with 9 bases in the middle. From germline, CDR1 is LGHNA and CDR2 YNFKEQ. DNA for the CDR3: TGTGCCAGCAGCCAAGGGGAGGATTACTATGGCTACACCTTC. It specifies CASSQGEDYYGYTF.

The V gene is TRBV10-2, the J gene TRBJ2-1; 10 bases map to TRBD2. The trim removed 5 bases at V and 4 bases at J, leaving 5 bases unmatched. This CDR3 contains 15 residues. CDR1 and CDR2 from the germline V gene are WSHSY and SAAADI. CDR3 bases: TGCGCCAGCAGTAAAACTAGCGGGGAATACAATGAGCAGTTCTTC. Amino acid sequence: CASSKTSGEYNEQFF.

The CDR3 sequence is CASGRGSQETQYF. For the CDR3, the DNA is TGTGCCAGCGGCCGAGGAAGTCAAGAGACCCAGTACTTC. The chain is built from TRBV2 and TRBJ2-5; D uncertain. V was cut by 8 bases and J by 2 bases, with 12 bases left in between. The germline V gene encodes CDR1 SNHLY and CDR2 FYNNEI. The CDR3 loop spans 13 amino acids.

The gene calls are TRBV2 and TRBJ2-5; the match to TRBD1 covers 7 bases. The CDR3 length is 17 residues. CDR1 is SNHLY, CDR2 FYNNEI, per germline. V gave up 7 bases and J gave up 2 bases; unmatched junction bases: 16. The CDR3, as DNA: TGTGCCAGCATTAATCACCCAGGACAGGCGCTGCAAGAGACCCAGTACTTC. As protein: CASINHPGQALQETQYF.

In this sample, this clone turned up once. The V gene is TRBV6-5, the J gene TRBJ1-1; D gene uncertain. Germline V gene data show CDR1 as MNHEY and CDR2 as SVGAGI. V shed 7 bases and J shed 0 bases, with 15 bases lying between them. CDR3 length equals 15 residues. The CDR3 DNA follows: TGTGCCAGCACAGGTTTCCCAGTGATGAACACTGAAGCTTTCTTT. It yields the protein CASTGFPVMNTEAFF.

The chain employs TRBV19 and TRBJ1-6, with D possibly TRBD1 on 6 matching bases. V dropped 6 bases and J dropped 6 bases, with 12 bases sitting between them. Per the germline V gene, CDR1 is LNHDA and CDR2 is SQIVND (reference sequence). This CDR3 has 14 residues. DNA for the CDR3: TGTGCCAGTAGCCTCGGACAGTTTAATTCACCCCTCCACTTT. This translates into CASSLGQFNSPLHF.

The rearrangement links TRBV10-1 to TRBJ1-5; 9 bases fit TRBD1. The CDR3 has 19 amino acids. The V and J ends lost 2 bases and 3 bases, in that order; junction bases with no gene match: 14. Germline loops: CDR1 WNHNN, CDR2 SYGVQD (reference sequence). The CDR3 loop is CASSERGTGMLRANQPQHF. For the CDR3, the DNA is TGCGCCAGCAGTGAGAGGGGGACAGGGATGCTCCGAGCCAATCAGCCCCAGCATTTT.

The rearrangement joins TRBV30 to TRBJ1-2; 8 bases align to TRBD1. Trimming removed 1 base from V and 0 bases from J; junction bases left unmatched: 1. Per the germline V gene, CDR1 is GTSNPN and CDR2 is SVGIG (reference sequence). The length of the CDR3 is 14 residues. The CDR3 is CAWSDRGANYGYTF. The DNA of the CDR3 is TGTGCCTGGAGTGACAGGGGGGCTAACTATGGCTACACCTTC.

This clone showed up just a few times. The chain uses TRBV7-9 and TRBJ2-1, with 7 bases fitting TRBD1. The germline CDR1 and CDR2 sequences are SEHNR and FQNEAQ (reference sequence). The CDR3 contains 15 residues. V dropped 5 bases and J dropped 9; count of bases not matched to a gene: 13. CDR3 coding DNA: TGTGCCAGCAGCCCAACAGGGGTCTCCACCAGTGAGCAGTTCTTC. Its protein is CASSPTGVSTSEQFF. The full variable domain, its missing parts supplied by reference TRBV7-9 and TRBJ2-1, is DTGVSQNPRHKITKRGQNVTFRCDPISEHNRLYWYRQTLGQGPEFLTYFQNEAQLEKSRLLSDRFSAERPKGSFSTLEIQRTEQGDSAMYLCASSPTGVSTSEQFFGPGTRLTVL.

V gene TRBV2 combines with J gene TRBJ2-5; no reliable D call. Trimming pared 8 bases from V and 0 bases from J, leaving 10 bases between. This CDR3 comprises 13 residues. CDR1 and CDR2 from the germline V gene are SNHLY and FYNNEI. The CDR3 here is CASSGRYQETQYF. CDR3 nucleotides: TGTGCCAGCTCAGGCAGGTACCAAGAGACCCAGTACTTC.

This clone has a handful of counts. The chain carries TRBV6-2 or TRBV6-3 and TRBJ1-5, with TRBD1 matching 7 bases. J gave up 2 bases and V 5 bases, and 9 bases lay outside the gene matches. The CDR3 consists of 16 residues. The germline V gene has CDR1 MNHEY and CDR2 SVGEGT. CDR3 loop: CASSVQGSVGNQPQHF. The CDR3 nucleotides are TGTGCCAGCAGTGTACAGGGGTCGGTAGGCAATCAGCCCCAGCATTTT.

Notes on this clone: This sequence may be a read error, since a much larger clone differs from it by one base. V gene TRBV4-3 combines with J gene TRBJ2-3; 9 bases line up with TRBD1. Germline V lookup: CDR1 LGHNA, CDR2 YSLEER. This CDR3 has 14 residues. J lost 1 base, V lost 5 bases, and 1 base had no gene match. The CDR3: CASSWTGGTDTQYF. The CDR3 region has the DNA TGCGCCAGCAGCTGGACAGGGGGCACAGATACGCAGTATTTT.

The CDR3 DNA reads TGTGCCAGCAGCCTCGGTGCTAGCGGGGGGAACACCGGGGAGCTGTTTTTT. It is translated as CASSLGASGGNTGELFF. V gene TRBV5-4 combines with J gene TRBJ2-2; 10 positions agree with TRBD2. Germline CDR1 reads SGHNT; CDR2 reads YYREEE (reference sequence). J gave up 1 base and V 4 bases, and 7 bases lay outside the gene matches. The CDR3 is made up of 17 amino acids.

This chain links TRBV4-3 with TRBJ1-2, with TRBD1 identical over 9 bases. V was pared by 6 bases and J by 8 bases, with 16 bases of the junction left unmatched. From germline, CDR1 is LGHNA and CDR2 YSLEER. CDR3 length: 16 amino acids. The CDR3: CASSQRSTGGYGGYTF. DNA for the CDR3: TGCGCCAGCAGTCAAAGATCGACAGGGGGGTACGGGGGCTACACCTTC.